This TCR beta chain came from a study of T cells in Graves' hyperthyroidism and ophthalmopathy. Study-level points and caveats: Most thyroid clonotypes with frequency above 0.001 were detected in blood.

An absence of ophthalmopathy progression within 18 months meant stable Graves' hyperthyroidism. Any patient presenting with uncontrolled infection, other autoimmune disease, pregnancy or lactation was left out. The diagnoses drew upon clinical symptoms, serum thyroxine and TRAb, thyroid ultrasound and orbital computed tomography. Per the germline V gene, CDR1 is DFQATT and CDR2 is SNEGSKA (reference sequence). V was shortened by 6 bases and J by 1 base, with 10 bases between the two germline ends. This CDR3 region has 14 residues. Points on this clonotype: Its cognate antigen is unknown.

The CDR3 regions of TCR beta were amplified from RNA transcripts. During a first-round RT-PCR of the TCR CDR3, the HTBI primer set was used. TCRdb passed the multiplex PCR reads through MiXCR, listing each CDR3 protein once. The sample contains hundreds of thousands of distinct CDR3 sequences, about 15% of which appear only once. V and J are TRBV20-1 and TRBJ1-6; D perhaps matches TRBD1 (6 bases). The receptor was derived from a woman in her late teens or twenties with Graves' hyperthyroidism. Sequencing input: blood. DNA of the CDR3: TGCAGTGCCAACAGGGAGTCCTATAATTCACCCCTCCACTTT. It yields the protein CSANRESYNSPLHF.